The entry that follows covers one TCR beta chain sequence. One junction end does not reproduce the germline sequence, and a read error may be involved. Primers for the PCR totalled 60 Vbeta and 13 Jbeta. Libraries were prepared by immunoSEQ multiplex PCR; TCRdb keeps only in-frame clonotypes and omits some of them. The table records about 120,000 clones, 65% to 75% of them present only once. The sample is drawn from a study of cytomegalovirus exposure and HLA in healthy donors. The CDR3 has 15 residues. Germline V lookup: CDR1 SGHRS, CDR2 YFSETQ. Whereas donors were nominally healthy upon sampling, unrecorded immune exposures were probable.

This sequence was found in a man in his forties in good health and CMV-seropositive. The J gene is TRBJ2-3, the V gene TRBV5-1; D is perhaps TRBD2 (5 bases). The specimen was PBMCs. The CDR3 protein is CASRLDSASTDTQYF. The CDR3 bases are TGCGCCAGCAGATTGGACTCCGCTAGCACAGATACGCAGTATTTT.